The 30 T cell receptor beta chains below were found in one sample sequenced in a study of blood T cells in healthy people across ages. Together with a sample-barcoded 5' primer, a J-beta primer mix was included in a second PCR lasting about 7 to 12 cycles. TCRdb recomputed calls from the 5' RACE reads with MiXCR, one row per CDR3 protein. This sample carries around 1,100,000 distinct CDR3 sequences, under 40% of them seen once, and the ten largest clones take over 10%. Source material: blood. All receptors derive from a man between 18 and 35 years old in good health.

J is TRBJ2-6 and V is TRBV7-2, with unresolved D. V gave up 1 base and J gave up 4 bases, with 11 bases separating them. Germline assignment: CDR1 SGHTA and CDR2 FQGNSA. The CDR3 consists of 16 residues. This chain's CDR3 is CASSLDPSAGANVLTF. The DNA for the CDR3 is TGTGCCAGCAGCTTAGATCCGTCGGCCGGGGCCAACGTCCTGACTTTC.

The CDR3 loop reads CASCQRAVKNTEAFF. The DNA for the CDR3 is TGTGCCAGCTGCCAGAGGGCGGTTAAGAACACTGAAGCTTTCTTT. This sequence joins TRBV12-3 or TRBV12-4 and TRBJ1-1; D remains unclear. CDR3 length equals 15 residues. V lost 8 bases and J lost 1, with 17 bases in between.

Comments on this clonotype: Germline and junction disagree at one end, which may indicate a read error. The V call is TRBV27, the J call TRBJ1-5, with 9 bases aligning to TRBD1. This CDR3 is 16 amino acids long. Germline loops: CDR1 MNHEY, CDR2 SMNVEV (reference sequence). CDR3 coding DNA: TGTGCCAGTAGTTACGAGGACAGGGGCCCCGATCAGCCCCAGCATTTT. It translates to CASSYEDRGPDQPQHF.

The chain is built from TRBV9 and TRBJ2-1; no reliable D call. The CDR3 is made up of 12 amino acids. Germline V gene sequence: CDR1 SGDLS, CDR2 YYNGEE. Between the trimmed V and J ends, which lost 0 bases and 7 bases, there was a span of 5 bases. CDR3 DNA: TGTGCCAGCAGCGTAGGGCAGAATGAGCAGTTCTTC. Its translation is CASSVGQNEQFF.

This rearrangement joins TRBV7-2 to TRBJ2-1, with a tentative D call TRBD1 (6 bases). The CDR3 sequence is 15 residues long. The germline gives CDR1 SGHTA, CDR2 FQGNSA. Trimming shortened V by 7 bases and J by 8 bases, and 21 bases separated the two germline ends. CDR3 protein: CASTVGTFRTDEQFF. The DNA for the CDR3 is TGTGCCAGCACTGTCGGGACATTCCGAACCGATGAGCAGTTCTTC.

The CDR3 sequence is CASSESRALEAFF. CDR3 nucleotide sequence: TGTGCCAGCAGTGAAAGTAGGGCCCTTGAAGCTTTCTTT. The gene calls are TRBV2 and TRBJ1-1; unclear D gene. Per germline, CDR1 SNHLY and CDR2 FYNNEI. The V end lost 2 bases, the J end lost 7 bases, and 11 bases lay between the germline ends. This CDR3 region has 13 residues.

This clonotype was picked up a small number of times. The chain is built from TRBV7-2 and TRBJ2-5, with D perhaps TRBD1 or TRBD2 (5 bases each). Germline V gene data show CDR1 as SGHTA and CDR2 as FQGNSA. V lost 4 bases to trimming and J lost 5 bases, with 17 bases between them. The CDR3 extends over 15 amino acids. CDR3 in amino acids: CASSSEGYIEETQYF. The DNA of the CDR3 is TGTGCCAGCAGCTCTGAGGGGTACATAGAGGAGACCCAGTACTTC.

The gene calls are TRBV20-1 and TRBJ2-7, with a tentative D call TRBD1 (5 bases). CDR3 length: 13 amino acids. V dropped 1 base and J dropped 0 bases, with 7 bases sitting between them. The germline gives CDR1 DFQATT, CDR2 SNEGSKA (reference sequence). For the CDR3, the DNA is TGCAGTGCTAGAGCGACAGACTCCTACGAGCAGTACTTC. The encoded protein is CSARATDSYEQYF.

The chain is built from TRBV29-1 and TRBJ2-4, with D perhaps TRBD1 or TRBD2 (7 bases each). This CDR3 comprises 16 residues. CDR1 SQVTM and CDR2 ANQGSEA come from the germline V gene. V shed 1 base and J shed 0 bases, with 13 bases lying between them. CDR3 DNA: TGCAGCGTTGAAGGGGCCAGGGGGGGAGCCAAAAACATTCAGTACTTC. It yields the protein CSVEGARGGAKNIQYF.

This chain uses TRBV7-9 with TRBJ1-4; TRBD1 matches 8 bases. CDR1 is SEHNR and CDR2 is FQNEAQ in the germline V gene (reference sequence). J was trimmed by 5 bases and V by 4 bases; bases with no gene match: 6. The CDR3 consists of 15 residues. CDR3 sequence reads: CASSCSRDRNEKLFF. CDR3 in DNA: TGTGCCAGCAGCTGTTCCCGGGACAGGAATGAAAAACTGTTTTTT.

DNA for the CDR3: TGTGCCAGCAGCACACCGGCCTCGCGGGGGCCCCCAGGAGATACGCAGTATTTT. It specifies CASSTPASRGPPGDTQYF. The V gene is TRBV9, the J gene TRBJ2-3, with D possibly TRBD2 on 7 matching bases. Germline values: CDR1 SGDLS, CDR2 YYNGEE. CDR3 length: 18 amino acids. Trimming left V 4 bases short and J 5 bases short, with 26 bases between.

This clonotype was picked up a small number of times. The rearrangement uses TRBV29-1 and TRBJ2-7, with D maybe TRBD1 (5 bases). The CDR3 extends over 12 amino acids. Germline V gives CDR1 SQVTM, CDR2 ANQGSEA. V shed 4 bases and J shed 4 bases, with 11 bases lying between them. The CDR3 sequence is CSVVQGKYEQYF. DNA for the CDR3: TGCAGCGTTGTCCAGGGCAAGTACGAGCAGTACTTC.

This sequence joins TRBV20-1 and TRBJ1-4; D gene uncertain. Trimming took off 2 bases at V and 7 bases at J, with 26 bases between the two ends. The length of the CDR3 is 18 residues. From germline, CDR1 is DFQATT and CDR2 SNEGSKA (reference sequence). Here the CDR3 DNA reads TGCAGTGCTAGACCATCAAGGACGACGTATTTTACACTTGAAAAACTGTTTTTT. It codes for CSARPSRTTYFTLEKLFF.

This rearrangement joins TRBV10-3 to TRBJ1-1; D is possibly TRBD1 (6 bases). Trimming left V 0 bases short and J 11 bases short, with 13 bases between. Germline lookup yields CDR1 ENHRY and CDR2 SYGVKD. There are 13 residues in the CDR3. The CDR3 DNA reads TGTGCCATCAGTGAGTCGGTCGAGGGGGTCGCTTTCTTT. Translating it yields CAISESVEGVAFF.

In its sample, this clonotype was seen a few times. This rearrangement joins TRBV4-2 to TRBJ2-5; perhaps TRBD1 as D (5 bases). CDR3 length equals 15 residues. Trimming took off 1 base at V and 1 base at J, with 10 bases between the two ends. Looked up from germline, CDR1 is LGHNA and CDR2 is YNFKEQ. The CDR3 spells CASSQGSGSQETQYF. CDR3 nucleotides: TGTGCCAGCAGCCAAGGTTCAGGGTCCCAAGAGACCCAGTACTTC.

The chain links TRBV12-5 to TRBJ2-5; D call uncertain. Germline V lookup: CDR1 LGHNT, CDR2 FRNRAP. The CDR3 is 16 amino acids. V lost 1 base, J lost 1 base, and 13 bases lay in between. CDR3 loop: CASGLGGRGLQETQYF. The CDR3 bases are TGTGCTAGTGGTTTGGGAGGTCGAGGCCTCCAAGAGACCCAGTACTTC.

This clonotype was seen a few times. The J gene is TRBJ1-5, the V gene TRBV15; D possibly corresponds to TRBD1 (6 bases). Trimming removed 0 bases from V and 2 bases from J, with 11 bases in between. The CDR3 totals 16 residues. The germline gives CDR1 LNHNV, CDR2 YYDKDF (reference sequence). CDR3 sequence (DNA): TGTGCCACCAGCAGAGATAAGGCAGGGGGCAATCAGCCCCAGCATTTT. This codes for CATSRDKAGGNQPQHF.

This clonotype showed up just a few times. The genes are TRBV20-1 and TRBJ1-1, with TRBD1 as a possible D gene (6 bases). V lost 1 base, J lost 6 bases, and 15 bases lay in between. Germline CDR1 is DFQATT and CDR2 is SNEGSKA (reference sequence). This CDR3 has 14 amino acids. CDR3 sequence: CSARVPSGGAEAFF. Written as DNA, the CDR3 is TGCAGTGCTAGAGTACCCTCCGGGGGCGCTGAAGCTTTCTTT.

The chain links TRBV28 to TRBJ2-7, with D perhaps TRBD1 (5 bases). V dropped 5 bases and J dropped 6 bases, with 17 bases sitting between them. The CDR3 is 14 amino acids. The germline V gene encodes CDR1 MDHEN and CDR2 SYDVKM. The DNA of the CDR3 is TGTGCCAGCAGTCCCCCGACAGCTTCCCGCGAGCAGTACTTC. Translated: CASSPPTASREQYF.

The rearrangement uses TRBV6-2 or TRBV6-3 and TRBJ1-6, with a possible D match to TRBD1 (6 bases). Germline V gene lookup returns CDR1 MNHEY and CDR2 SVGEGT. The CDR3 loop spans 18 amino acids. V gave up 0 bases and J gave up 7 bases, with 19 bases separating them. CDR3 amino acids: CASSYSGTNRVVNSPLHF. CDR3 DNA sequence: TGTGCCAGCAGTTACTCGGGGACCAACAGGGTTGTGAATTCACCCCTCCACTTT.

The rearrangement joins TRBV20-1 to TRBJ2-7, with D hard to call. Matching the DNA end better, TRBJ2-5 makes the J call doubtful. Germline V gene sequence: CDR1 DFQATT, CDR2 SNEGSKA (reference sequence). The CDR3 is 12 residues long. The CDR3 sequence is CSARDILETQYF. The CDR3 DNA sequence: TGCAGTGCTAGAGATATTCTGGAGACCCAGTACTTC.

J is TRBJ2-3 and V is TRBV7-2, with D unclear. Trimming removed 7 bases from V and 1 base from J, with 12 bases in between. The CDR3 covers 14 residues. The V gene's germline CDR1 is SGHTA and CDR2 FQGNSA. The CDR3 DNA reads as TGTGCCAGCAACGTAATCGGCGGCACAGATACGCAGTATTTT. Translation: CASNVIGGTDTQYF.

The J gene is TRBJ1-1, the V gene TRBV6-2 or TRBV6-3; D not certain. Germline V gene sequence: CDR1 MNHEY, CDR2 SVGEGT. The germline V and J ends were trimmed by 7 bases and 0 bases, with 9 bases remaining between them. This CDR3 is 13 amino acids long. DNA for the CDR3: TGTGCCAGCAAGGGCGTCATGAACACTGAAGCTTTCTTT. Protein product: CASKGVMNTEAFF.

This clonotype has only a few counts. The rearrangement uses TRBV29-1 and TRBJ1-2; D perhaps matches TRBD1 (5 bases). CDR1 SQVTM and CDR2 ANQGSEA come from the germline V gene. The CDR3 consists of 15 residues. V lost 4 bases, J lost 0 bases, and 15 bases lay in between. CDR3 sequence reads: CSVGGMGGTNYGYTF. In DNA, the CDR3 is TGCAGCGTTGGGGGCATGGGGGGGACTAACTATGGCTACACCTTC.

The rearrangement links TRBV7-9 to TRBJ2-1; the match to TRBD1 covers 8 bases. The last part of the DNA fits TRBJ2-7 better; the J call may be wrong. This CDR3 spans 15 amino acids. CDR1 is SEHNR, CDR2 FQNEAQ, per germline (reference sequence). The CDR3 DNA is TGTGCCAGCAGCCCTAGGACAGGGCAACCCTACGAGCAGTACTTC. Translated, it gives CASSPRTGQPYEQYF.

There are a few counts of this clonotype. The CDR3 region is CSVGRDSPWEQYF. In DNA, the CDR3 is TGCAGCGTTGGCCGGGACAGCCCTTGGGAGCAGTACTTC. The chain uses TRBV29-1 and TRBJ2-4; TRBD1 agrees at 7 bases. Germline CDR1 SQVTM, CDR2 ANQGSEA. This CDR3 is 13 amino acids long. The J segment lost 13 bases and the V segment lost 4 bases, leaving 13 bases of the junction unmatched.

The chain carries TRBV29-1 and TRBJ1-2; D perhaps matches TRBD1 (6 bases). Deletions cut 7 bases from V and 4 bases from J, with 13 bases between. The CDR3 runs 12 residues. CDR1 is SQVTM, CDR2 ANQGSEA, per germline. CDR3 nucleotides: TGCAGCGCGGGGGGCCAAGGCTATGGCTACACCTTC. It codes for CSAGGQGYGYTF.

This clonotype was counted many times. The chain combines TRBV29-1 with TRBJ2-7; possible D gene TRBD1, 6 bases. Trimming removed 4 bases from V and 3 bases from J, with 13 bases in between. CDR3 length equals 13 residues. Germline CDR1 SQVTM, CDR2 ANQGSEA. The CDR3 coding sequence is TGCAGCGTTGCAGGGGTACTTGTCTACGAGCAGTACTTC. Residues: CSVAGVLVYEQYF.

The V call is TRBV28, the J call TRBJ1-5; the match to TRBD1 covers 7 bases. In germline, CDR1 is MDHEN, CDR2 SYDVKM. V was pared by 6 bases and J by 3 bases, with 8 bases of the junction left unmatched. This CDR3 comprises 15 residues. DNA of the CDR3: TGTGCCAGCAGGCCCCCGGGACAGATCAATCAGCCCCAGCATTTT. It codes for CASRPPGQINQPQHF. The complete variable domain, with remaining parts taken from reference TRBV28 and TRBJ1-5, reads DVKVTQSSRYLVKRTGEKVFLECVQDMDHENMFWYRQDPGLGLRLIYFSYDVKMKEKGDIPEGYSVSREKKERFSLILESASTNQTSMYLCASRPPGQINQPQHFGDGTRLSIL.

Here the CDR3 DNA reads TGCAGCGTTACGGGGCGGCTAACCGGGGAGCTGTTTTTT. Its translation: CSVTGRLTGELFF. The J gene is TRBJ2-2, the V gene TRBV29-1; the D call may be TRBD1 or TRBD2 (5 bases each). Trimming took 5 bases from V and 5 from J, leaving 12 bases between them. This CDR3 has 13 residues. The germline V gene encodes CDR1 SQVTM and CDR2 ANQGSEA.